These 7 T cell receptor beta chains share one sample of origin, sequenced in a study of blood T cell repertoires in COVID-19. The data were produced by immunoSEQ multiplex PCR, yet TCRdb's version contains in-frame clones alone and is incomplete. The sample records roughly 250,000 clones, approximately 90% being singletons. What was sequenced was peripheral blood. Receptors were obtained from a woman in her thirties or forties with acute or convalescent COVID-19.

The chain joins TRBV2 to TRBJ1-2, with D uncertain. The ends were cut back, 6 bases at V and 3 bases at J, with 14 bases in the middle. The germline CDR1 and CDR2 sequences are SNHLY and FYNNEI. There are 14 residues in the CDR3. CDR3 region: CASRESGEHYGYTF. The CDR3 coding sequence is TGTGCCAGCAGGGAGAGTGGGGAGCACTATGGCTACACCTTC.

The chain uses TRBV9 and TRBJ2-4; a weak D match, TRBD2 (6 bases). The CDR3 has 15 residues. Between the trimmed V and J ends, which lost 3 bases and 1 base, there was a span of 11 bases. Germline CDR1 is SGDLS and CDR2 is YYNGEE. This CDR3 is CASSGGEAAKNIQYF. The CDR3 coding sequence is TGTGCCAGCAGCGGGGGGGAGGCGGCCAAAAACATTCAGTACTTC.

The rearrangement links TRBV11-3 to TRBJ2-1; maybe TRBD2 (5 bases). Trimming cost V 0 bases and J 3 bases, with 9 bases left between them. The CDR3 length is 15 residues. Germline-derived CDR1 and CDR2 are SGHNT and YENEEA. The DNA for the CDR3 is TGTGCCAGCAGCTTAGAAGAGGGCTTCTACAATGAGCAGTTCTTC. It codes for CASSLEEGFYNEQFF.

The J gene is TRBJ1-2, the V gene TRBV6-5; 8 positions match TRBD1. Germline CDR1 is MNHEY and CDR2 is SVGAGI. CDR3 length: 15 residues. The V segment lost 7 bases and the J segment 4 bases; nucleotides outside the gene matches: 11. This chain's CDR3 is CASKRGQGRSYGYTF. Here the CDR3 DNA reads TGTGCCAGCAAAAGAGGACAGGGTCGCAGCTATGGCTACACCTTC.

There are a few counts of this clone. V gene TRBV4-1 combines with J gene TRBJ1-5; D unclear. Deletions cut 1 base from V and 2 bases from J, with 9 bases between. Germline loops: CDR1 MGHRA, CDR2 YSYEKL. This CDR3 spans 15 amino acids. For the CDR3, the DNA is TGCGCCAGCAGCCAAGTTTTCGGGGGCAATCAGCCCCAGCATTTT. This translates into CASSQVFGGNQPQHF.

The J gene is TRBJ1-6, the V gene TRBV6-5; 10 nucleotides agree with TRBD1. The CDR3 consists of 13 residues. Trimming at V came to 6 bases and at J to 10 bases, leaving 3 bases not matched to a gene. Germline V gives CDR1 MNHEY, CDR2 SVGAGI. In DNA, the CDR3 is TGTGCCAGCAGCGGGACAGGGGACTCACCCCTCCACTTT. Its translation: CASSGTGDSPLHF.

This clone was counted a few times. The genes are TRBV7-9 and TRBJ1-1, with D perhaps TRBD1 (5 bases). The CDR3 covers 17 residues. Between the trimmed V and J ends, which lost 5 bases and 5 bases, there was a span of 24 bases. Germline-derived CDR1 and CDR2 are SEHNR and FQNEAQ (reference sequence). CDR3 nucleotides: TGTGCCAGCAGCCTTGCCGGGTTCGGGCAGGGATGGACTGAAGCTTTCTTT. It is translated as CASSLAGFGQGWTEAFF.